The 23 T cell receptor beta chains below were found in one sample sequenced in a study of control samples from healthy donors and cancer patients. Repertoires were generated with immunoSEQ multiplex PCR, while TCRdb's copy carries only in-frame clones and drops some. This sample yields about 100,000 clones, of which about 88% are seen a single time; 18% belongs to the top ten. Sequencing was performed on blood. These receptors came from a woman aged 50 to 60 in good health.

The chain combines TRBV20-1 with TRBJ2-5; D possibly corresponds to TRBD1 (5 bases). In germline, CDR1 is DFQATT, CDR2 SNEGSKA (reference sequence). The CDR3 consists of 11 residues. The V gene lost 3 bases and the J gene lost 5 bases, with 7 bases spanning the gap. This CDR3 reads CSASRVETQYF. In DNA, the CDR3 is TGCAGTGCTAGCAGGGTGGAGACCCAGTACTTC.

The genes are TRBV30 and TRBJ1-5; TRBD1 is a possible D gene (6 bases). This CDR3 has 16 residues. Trimming shortened V by 3 bases and J by 6 bases, and 21 bases separated the two germline ends. Germline CDR1 GTSNPN, CDR2 SVGIG (reference sequence). The CDR3 bases are TGTGCCTGGAGAAGGGGCGCGGGGGCGCAGGGTCAGCCCCAGCATTTT. Amino acids: CAWRRGAGAQGQPQHF.

The chain has TRBV7-9 and TRBJ2-7, with D perhaps matching TRBD1 (6 bases). CDR3 length: 15 amino acids. Looked up from germline, CDR1 is SEHNR and CDR2 is FQNEAQ (reference sequence). V lost 2 bases and J lost 0, with 11 bases in between. CDR3 region: CASSLSRDTSYEQYF. As DNA, the CDR3 is TGTGCCAGCAGCTTATCCCGGGACACCTCCTACGAGCAGTACTTC. The complete variable domain, with remaining parts taken from reference TRBV7-9 and TRBJ2-7, reads DTGVSQNPRHKITKRGQNVTFRCDPISEHNRLYWYRQTLGQGPEFLTYFQNEAQLEKSRLLSDRFSAERPKGSFSTLEIQRTEQGDSAMYLCASSLSRDTSYEQYFGPGTRLTVT.

The chain employs TRBV5-1 and TRBJ1-2; TRBD1 might be the D (5 bases). From germline, CDR1 is SGHRS and CDR2 YFSETQ. CDR3 length: 13 amino acids. With 6 bases removed from V and 7 bases from J, the gap between germline ends came to 16 bases. The CDR3 reads CASKEYSGAGYTF. CDR3 DNA: TGCGCCAGCAAGGAGTATAGTGGGGCTGGCTACACCTTC.

As regards this clone: A far bigger clonotype differs at one base, so this is likely a read error. This sample also contains other DNA sequences that code for the same CDR3. The genes are TRBV11-2 and TRBJ2-7; 8 nucleotides match TRBD2. Germline V gene lookup returns CDR1 SGHAT and CDR2 FQNNGV. The CDR3 sequence is 13 residues long. The V and J ends lost 7 bases and 5 bases, in that order; junction bases with no gene match: 7. CDR3 region: CASNPGGRDEQYF. CDR3 DNA: TGTGCCAGCAACCCGGGGGGGCGGGACGAGCAGTACTTC.

In this sample, this clone is medium-sized. The chain couples TRBV5-4 to TRBJ1-2, with 7 bases identical to TRBD1. Germline CDR1 reads SGHNT; CDR2 reads YYREEE (reference sequence). V shed 5 bases, J shed 5 bases, and the junction held 6 bases outside the gene matches. This CDR3 is 13 amino acids long. The CDR3 region is CASRPGTEYGYTF. The DNA of the CDR3 is TGTGCCAGCAGGCCCGGGACAGAGTATGGCTACACCTTC. The complete variable domain, with remaining parts taken from reference TRBV5-4 and TRBJ1-2, reads ETGVTQSPTHLIKTRGQQVTLRCSSQSGHNTVSWYQQALGQGPQFIFQYYREEENGRGNFPPRFSGLQFPNYSSELNVNALELDDSALYLCASRPGTEYGYTFGSGTRLTVV.

The chain uses TRBV6-6 and TRBJ1-2; the D is unclear. The V end was cut by 0 bases, the J end by 8 bases, with 13 bases between. CDR1 and CDR2 from the germline V gene are MNHNY and SVGAGI (reference sequence). This CDR3 contains 14 residues. CDR3 in amino acids: CASSYSVTFSGYTF. Written as DNA, the CDR3 is TGTGCCAGCAGTTACTCGGTGACCTTCTCGGGCTACACCTTC.

This clone came up once. The rearrangement uses TRBV30 and TRBJ1-2; D not certain. In germline, CDR1 is GTSNPN, CDR2 SVGIG (reference sequence). The ends were cut back, 0 bases at V and 1 base at J, with 12 bases in the middle. The CDR3 is 15 residues long. CDR3 protein: CAWSVSIGFNYGYTF. In DNA form, the CDR3 reads TGTGCCTGGAGTGTGTCGATCGGATTTAACTATGGCTACACCTTC. Drawing the rest from reference TRBV30 and TRBJ1-2, the complete variable domain is SQTIHQWPATLVQPVGSPLSLECTVEGTSNPNLYWYRQAAGRGLQLLFYSVGIGQISSEVPQNLSASRPQDRQFILSSKKLLLSDSGFYLCAWSVSIGFNYGYTFGSGTRLTVV.

The chain joins TRBV5-1 to TRBJ2-3, with unresolved D. The germline V gene encodes CDR1 SGHRS and CDR2 YFSETQ. V lost 6 bases and J lost 2, with 10 bases in between. This CDR3 comprises 13 residues. The CDR3 region is CASKVGATDTQYF. DNA for the CDR3: TGCGCCAGCAAGGTTGGAGCCACAGATACGCAGTATTTT.

The chain employs TRBV7-3 and TRBJ2-3, with a tentative D call TRBD2 (5 bases). Germline assignment: CDR1 SGHTA and CDR2 FQGTGA. V was trimmed by 6 bases and J by 6 bases, leaving 19 bases between them. This CDR3 spans 15 amino acids. The CDR3 DNA sequence: TGTGCCAGCAGTTCAGACTACATGGGCCTGGATACGCAGTATTTT. As protein: CASSSDYMGLDTQYF.

The V and J genes are TRBV18 and TRBJ2-5; D gene ambiguous. Trimming took 3 bases from V and 7 from J, leaving 12 bases between them. CDR1 is KGHSH and CDR2 is LQKENI in the germline V gene. This CDR3 is 13 amino acids long. CDR3 region: CASSPSNGGTQYF. The CDR3 nucleotides are TGTGCCAGCTCACCCTCGAACGGTGGGACCCAGTACTTC.

The genes are TRBV9 and TRBJ2-7; weak D call: TRBD1 (5 bases). The CDR3 is made up of 13 amino acids. Germline V CDR1 and CDR2: SGDLS, YYNGEE. Trimming pared 4 bases from V and 0 bases from J, leaving 8 bases between. CDR3 DNA sequence: TGTGCCAGCAGCCCGACAGACTCCTACGAGCAGTACTTC. It specifies CASSPTDSYEQYF.

The rearrangement links TRBV30 to TRBJ1-5, with D perhaps matching TRBD1 (5 bases). The CDR3 has 15 residues. Trimming took 5 bases from V and 5 from J, leaving 19 bases between them. Germline CDR1 and CDR2: GTSNPN and SVGIG (reference sequence). The CDR3 region has the DNA TGTGCCTGGGCCCGAGGGAGGGGAAGATATCAGCCCCAGCATTTT. As protein: CAWARGRGRYQPQHF.

V and J are TRBV19 and TRBJ1-4, with D unclear. CDR1 LNHDA and CDR2 SQIVND come from the germline V gene (reference sequence). Trimming shortened V by 2 bases and J by 4 bases, and 8 bases separated the two germline ends. This CDR3 spans 14 amino acids. DNA for the CDR3: TGTGCCAGTAGTATACGTGTTAATAATGAAAAACTGTTTTTT. The encoded protein is CASSIRVNNEKLFF.

Here the CDR3 reads CASSISRITNEKLFF. CDR3 DNA sequence: TGTGCCAGTAGTATATCCCGGATTACTAATGAAAAACTGTTTTTT. The genes are TRBV19 and TRBJ1-4; D unclear. The CDR3 contains 15 residues. CDR1 LNHDA and CDR2 SQIVND come from the germline V gene (reference sequence). V was shortened by 2 bases and J by 2 bases, with 9 bases between the two germline ends.

CDR3 DNA: TGTGCCAGCTTAGACAATAATAGCAATCAGCCCCAGCATTTT. It encodes CASLDNNSNQPQHF. The chain couples TRBV2 to TRBJ1-5, with no clear D. The CDR3 contains 14 residues. Trimming took 8 bases from V and 0 from J, leaving 11 bases between them. Germline CDR1 and CDR2: SNHLY and FYNNEI.

This sequence joins TRBV7-8 and TRBJ2-2; TRBD1 is a possible D gene (5 bases). Germline CDR1 is SGHVS and CDR2 is FQNEAQ. Trimming removed 6 bases at V and 4 bases at J, with 15 bases between. The CDR3 is 15 amino acids. CDR3 bases: TGTGCCAGCAGACCGGACAACTTGGGCACCGGGGAGCTGTTTTTT. This encodes CASRPDNLGTGELFF.

The rearrangement uses TRBV5-1 and TRBJ1-5; possibly TRBD1 for D (6 bases). Trimming stripped 4 bases from V and 3 bases from J, with 14 bases between. The CDR3 spans 15 residues. In germline, CDR1 is SGHRS, CDR2 YFSETQ. CDR3 in amino acids: CASSPDGQHNQPQHF. The CDR3 coding sequence is TGCGCCAGCAGCCCTGACGGACAGCACAATCAGCCCCAGCATTTT.

V is TRBV4-3 and J is TRBJ2-1; D is perhaps TRBD2 (5 bases). The germline V and J ends were trimmed by 4 bases and 0 bases, with 13 bases remaining between them. The germline gives CDR1 LGHNA, CDR2 YSLEER. The CDR3 runs 16 residues. The CDR3 loop is CASSLWTGSSYNEQFF. The DNA for the CDR3 is TGCGCCAGCAGCCTCTGGACGGGAAGCTCCTACAATGAGCAGTTCTTC.

The V gene is TRBV9, the J gene TRBJ2-1; 12 bases line up with TRBD2. V lost 3 bases to trimming and J lost 7 bases; unmatched junction nucleotides: 5. The CDR3 loop spans 15 amino acids. Germline CDR1 reads SGDLS; CDR2 reads YYNGEE. CDR3 nucleotide sequence: TGTGCCAGCAGCGCCCGACTAGCGGGAGTGAATGAGCAGTTCTTC. Its translation: CASSARLAGVNEQFF.

The chain carries TRBV7-2 and TRBJ1-2; TRBD1 matches 7 bases. The CDR3 totals 12 residues. Trimming cost V 4 bases and J 8 bases; bases outside gene matches: 4. Germline V gene sequence: CDR1 SGHTA, CDR2 FQGNSA. CDR3 sequence reads: CASSSGQSGYTF. For the CDR3, the DNA is TGTGCCAGCAGCTCGGGACAGTCCGGCTACACCTTC.

This clone occurred once. V gene TRBV18 combines with J gene TRBJ2-1; D gene unclear. Per the germline V gene, CDR1 is KGHSH and CDR2 is LQKENI. V lost 6 bases and J lost 4, with 19 bases in between. The CDR3 is made up of 16 amino acids. The CDR3 protein is CASSPPSTSPYNEQFF. CDR3 in DNA: TGTGCCAGCTCCCCCCCTTCCACGAGCCCTTACAATGAGCAGTTCTTC.

This clone has more than one count but fewer than ten. The V call is TRBV30, the J call TRBJ1-4, with a possible D match to TRBD1 (6 bases). V was shortened by 5 bases and J by 5 bases, with 12 bases between the two germline ends. Germline V lookup: CDR1 GTSNPN, CDR2 SVGIG (reference sequence). The CDR3 loop spans 13 amino acids. The CDR3 DNA reads TGTGCCTGGCAGACAGGCCCGAATGAAAAACTGTTTTTT. Translation gives CAWQTGPNEKLFF.